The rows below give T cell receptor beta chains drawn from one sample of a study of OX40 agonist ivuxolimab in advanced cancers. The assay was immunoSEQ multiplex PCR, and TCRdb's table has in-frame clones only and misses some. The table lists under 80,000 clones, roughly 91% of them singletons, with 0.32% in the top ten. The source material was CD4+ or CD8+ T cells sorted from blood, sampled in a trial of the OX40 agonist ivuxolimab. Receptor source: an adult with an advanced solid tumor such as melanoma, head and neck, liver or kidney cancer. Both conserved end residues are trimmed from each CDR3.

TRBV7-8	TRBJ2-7	ASSLVGEQY
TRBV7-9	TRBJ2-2	ASSPISSGELF
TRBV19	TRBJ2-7	ASSPGTYYEQY
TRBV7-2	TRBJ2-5	ASRSGTRETQY
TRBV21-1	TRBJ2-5	ASTPGNRVGETQY
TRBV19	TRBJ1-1	ASSLDWGAEAF
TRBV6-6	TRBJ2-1	ASSYGGAGGPNEQF
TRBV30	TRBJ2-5	AWSVAGGQETQY
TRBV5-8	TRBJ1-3	ASSFRSDGGSGNTIY
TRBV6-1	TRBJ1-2	ASSQRGQYGYT
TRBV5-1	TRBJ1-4	ASSLDMVGDEKLF
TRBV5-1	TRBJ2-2	ASSLVAGSGELF
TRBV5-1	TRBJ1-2	ASSGQTGKVDGYT
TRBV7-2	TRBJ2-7	ASSPRAGSYEQY
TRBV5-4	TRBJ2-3	ASSPRKIGTGSTDTQY
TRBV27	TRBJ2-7	ASRAGTGAYEQY
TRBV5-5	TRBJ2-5	ASSSRGIQETQY
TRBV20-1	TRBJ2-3	SAHLIDTQY
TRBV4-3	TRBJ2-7	ASSQDFAGGLSSYEQY